This record looks at one T cell receptor (beta chain) sequence and its context. The antigen remains unidentified. Using unique molecular identifiers, the investigators prepared the TCRbeta library. MiXCR, applied by TCRdb to the PCR reads, yields one record per CDR3 protein. Of about 610,000 distinct CDR3 sequences in the sample, over 25% were seen once. V lost 6 bases to trimming and J lost 0 bases; unmatched junction nucleotides: 13. The CDR3 runs to 17 residues. Looked up from germline, CDR1 is SQVTM and CDR2 is ANQGSEA. The entry originates in a study of T-cell reconstitution after alpha-beta-depleted transplantation in children. Notes on the study in general: Reportedly, only several hundred clones from non-depleted graft cells drove alpha-beta T-cell counts at about two months.

The TCR was taken from a boy younger than two with Wiskott-Aldrich syndrome, due to receive a stem cell transplant. This chain links TRBV29-1 with TRBJ2-4; 8 bases are shared with TRBD2. Sequences were derived from PBMCs, sampled before TCRalphabeta/CD19-depleted stem cell transplant. The CDR3 bases are TGCAGCGTCGCCCCCCGACTAGCGAAGCGAGCCAAAAACATTCAGTACTTC. This gives the protein CSVAPRLAKRAKNIQYF. Based on the CDR3 plus reference TRBV29-1 and TRBJ2-4, the full variable domain is SAVISQKPSRDICQRGTSLTIQCQVDSQVTMMFWYRQQPGQSLTLIATANQGSEATYESGFVIDKFPISRPNLTFSTLTVSNMSPEDSSIYLCSVAPRLAKRAKNIQYFGAGTRLSVL.